Listed below are T cell receptor beta chains from one sample, sequenced in a study of blood T cell repertoires in COVID-19. The repertoire was sequenced with immunoSEQ multiplex PCR; TCRdb's copy has only in-frame clones and lacks some. The sample carries some 300,000 clones, around 92% recorded once. The source material was PBMCs or T cells enriched from blood (not recorded which). The receptors originated from a woman between 45 and 65 years old who had been exposed to COVID-19. Both conserved end residues are part of each CDR3. A D gene is named only where the DNA matches it firmly.

j_call d_call v_call cdr3_nt cdr3_aa
TRBJ2-2 NA TRBV29-1 TGCAGCGTCACGAGGAACAACGCGAACACCGGGGAGCTGTTTTTT CSVTRNNANTGELFF
TRBJ2-7 TRBD2 TRBV7-8 TGTGCCAGCAGCCCCCTTGCCCCCGCGGGGGGGAACGAGCAGTACTTC CASSPLAPAGGNEQYF
TRBJ1-2 TRBD1 TRBV5-1 TGCGCCAGCAGCTTGGCTGGACAGGGGTCCGGCTACACCTTC CASSLAGQGSGYTF
TRBJ2-6 TRBD1 TRBV19 TGTGCCAGTAGCCCCGGGACAGGACGCTCTGGGGCCAACGTCCTGACTTTC CASSPGTGRSGANVLTF
TRBJ2-5 NA TRBV11-2 TGTGCCAGCAGCTTAAACCCGGACAGCCACCGTTACCAGACCCAGTACTTC CASSLNPDSHRYQTQYF
TRBJ1-4 NA TRBV4-2 TGTGCCAGCAGCCAACCCGGACAGTATGAAAAACTGTTTTTT CASSQPGQYEKLFF
TRBJ1-5 TRBD1 TRBV7-9 TGTGCCAGCAGCTCGGGACAGCCTAATCAGCCCCAGCATTTT CASSSGQPNQPQHF
TRBJ1-6 TRBD1 TRBV2 TGTGCCAGCACTGGGACAGGGGGATCGGGTTCACCCCTCCACTTT CASTGTGGSGSPLHF
TRBJ2-1 NA TRBV5-1 TGCGCCAGCAGCTTCCAGGGGTCTTACAATGAGCAGTTCTTC CASSFQGSYNEQFF
TRBJ1-3 TRBD1 TRBV10-3 TGTGCCATCACTATGGACAGGTTTTCTGGAAACACCATATATTTT CAITMDRFSGNTIYF
TRBJ2-3 NA TRBV2 TGTGCCAGCAGTGAAAGGAGGGGGCTCTCGGATACGCAGTATTTT CASSERRGLSDTQYF